Below, one T cell receptor beta chain is given with its context. Its target is not known. The data are from a study of T-cell memory formation after mild COVID-19. Constant-segment-primed 5'RACE gave TCR alpha and TCR beta cDNA libraries with sample barcodes and UMIs. TCRdb re-called the 5' RACE reads with MiXCR, one entry per CDR3 protein. The table lists 450,000 to 650,000 distinct CDR3 sequences, about a fifth of them singletons. CDR1 and CDR2 (germline): DFQATT, SNEGSKA (reference sequence). Losses at the gene ends were 3 bases for V and 4 bases for J; bases not matched to a gene: 5. This CDR3 is 15 amino acids long. General study findings and limits: SARS-CoV-2 specificity of second-wave clones peaking day 37 was unconfirmed.

This receptor was identified in an adult woman who had mild COVID-19 (a few samples of this study predate the infection). Cell type and time point are not known. The specimen sequenced was PBMCs or a T cell subset sorted from them (not recorded which). The chain links TRBV20-1 to TRBJ2-1; the match to TRBD2 covers 11 bases. The CDR3 DNA reads as TGCAGTGCTAGGGCTAGCGGGGGGAGTTACAATGAGCAGTTCTTC. Amino acids: CSARASGGSYNEQFF.